This entry lists 13 T cell receptor beta chains sequenced from one sample in a study of T cells in Graves' hyperthyroidism and ophthalmopathy. Amplification targeted TCR beta CDR3 regions from RNA transcripts. The HTBI set primed first-round TCR CDR3 RT-PCR. Via MiXCR, TCRdb re-called the multiplex PCR reads, giving one row per CDR3 protein. The repertoire holds 700,000 to 850,000 distinct CDR3 sequences, with approximately 40% as singletons. Source material: blood. The receptors were sampled from a woman in her forties with Graves' hyperthyroidism.

CDR3: CASRRGSTNEKLFF. CDR3 bases: TGTGCCAGCAGGAGAGGGTCAACTAATGAAAAACTGTTTTTT. The chain employs TRBV6-5 and TRBJ1-4; D unresolved. Germline V lookup: CDR1 MNHEY, CDR2 SVGAGI. V dropped 6 bases and J dropped 0 bases, with 8 bases sitting between them. CDR3 length equals 14 residues.

The table lists this clonotype with a few counts. This rearrangement joins TRBV4-3 to TRBJ2-2; tentatively, D is TRBD2 (6 bases). This CDR3 is built from 14 residues. Per the germline V gene, CDR1 is LGHNA and CDR2 is YSLEER. Deletions cut 4 bases from V and 6 bases from J, with 12 bases between. In DNA form, the CDR3 reads TGCGCCAGCAGCCCCGGCGGGACCGCCGGGGAGCTGTTTTTT. Its protein product is CASSPGGTAGELFF.

The V call is TRBV14, the J call TRBJ1-3; no definite D call. The CDR3 loop spans 18 amino acids. Germline lookup yields CDR1 SGHDN and CDR2 FVKESK. V lost 4 bases to trimming and J lost 0 bases, with 19 bases between them. CDR3 nucleotides: TGTGCCAGCAGCCGATTCACCGGGCCTGTCTCCTCTGGAAACACCATATATTTT. Its protein is CASSRFTGPVSSGNTIYF.

The rearrangement joins TRBV7-9 to TRBJ1-1; D may be TRBD1 (5 bases). There are 15 residues in the CDR3. CDR1 and CDR2 (germline): SEHNR, FQNEAQ (reference sequence). With 1 base removed from V and 5 bases from J, the gap between germline ends came to 14 bases. CDR3 in DNA: TGTGCCAGCAGCTTAGAGGCAAAAGGGGCTACTGAAGCTTTCTTT. It codes for CASSLEAKGATEAFF.

This chain joins TRBV19 and TRBJ1-5, with D perhaps TRBD1 (5 bases). This CDR3 has 16 residues. The V end was cut by 10 bases, the J end by 3 bases, with 22 bases between. The germline CDR1 and CDR2 sequences are LNHDA and SQIVND (reference sequence). The CDR3: CATGGLGAGDNQPQHF. The CDR3 DNA is TGTGCCACGGGTGGCCTGGGTGCGGGGGACAATCAGCCCCAGCATTTT.

This clonotype has a count of ten or more. This CDR3 is CASSPEGRGTEAFF. DNA of the CDR3: TGTGCCAGCAGCCCAGAGGGGCGAGGCACTGAAGCTTTCTTT. The chain uses TRBV7-9 and TRBJ1-1; D possibly corresponds to TRBD1 (5 bases). From germline, CDR1 is SEHNR and CDR2 FQNEAQ (reference sequence). The V gene lost 5 bases and the J gene lost 4 bases, with 14 bases spanning the gap. This CDR3 contains 14 residues.

In the case of this clonotype: No conserved phenylalanine or tryptophan ends this CDR3, so it is likely a read error. The rearrangement joins TRBV7-2 to TRBJ1-1, with D maybe TRBD1 (6 bases). Trimming stripped 5 bases from V and 7 bases from J, with 11 bases between. The CDR3 runs to 12 residues. Germline CDR1 reads SGHTA; CDR2 reads FQGNSA. CDR3: CASSRGANEAFL. In DNA form, the CDR3 reads TGTGCCAGCAGCCGGGGGGCTAATGAAGCTTTCTTA.

The chain links TRBV15 to TRBJ2-7, with D uncertain. Germline V gene sequence: CDR1 LNHNV, CDR2 YYDKDF (reference sequence). Deletions cut 0 bases from V and 7 bases from J, with 16 bases between. This CDR3 has 15 residues. In DNA form, the CDR3 reads TGTGCCACCAGCAGAGATCCCGGGCCTCGCAGAGAGCAGTACTTC. The encoded protein is CATSRDPGPRREQYF.

The chain employs TRBV5-4 and TRBJ1-2, with D possibly being TRBD1 (5 bases). Germline loops: CDR1 SGHNT, CDR2 YYREEE (reference sequence). This CDR3 is built from 15 residues. V gave up 3 bases and J gave up 1 base, with 13 bases separating them. CDR3 in DNA: TGTGCCAGCAGCTACCTATTTGGGGGTAACTATGGCTACACCTTC. It is translated as CASSYLFGGNYGYTF.

This clonotype has a count of ten or more. V is TRBV13 and J is TRBJ1-2; D is ambiguous. Germline V lookup: CDR1 PRHDT, CDR2 FYEKMQ (reference sequence). The CDR3 runs to 14 residues. The V end lost 2 bases, the J end lost 8 bases, and 15 bases lay between the germline ends. The CDR3 nucleotides are TGTGCCAGCAGCTTACGGCAGACCCGAGAGGGCTACACCTTC. The encoded protein is CASSLRQTREGYTF.

This clonotype occurred many times. The rearrangement joins TRBV15 to TRBJ1-2; TRBD1 aligns across 9 bases. CDR1 LNHNV and CDR2 YYDKDF come from the germline V gene (reference sequence). Losses at the gene ends were 0 bases for V and 7 bases for J; bases not matched to a gene: 9. The CDR3 totals 16 residues. This CDR3 reads CATSRDLDRGGGGYTF. The CDR3 coding sequence is TGTGCCACCAGCAGAGATCTGGACAGGGGCGGAGGTGGCTACACCTTC.

This clonotype was recorded many times. The rearrangement uses TRBV7-9 and TRBJ2-2, with D tentatively TRBD2 (5 bases). Trimming took off 1 base at V and 0 bases at J, with 6 bases between the two ends. The CDR3 runs to 15 residues. Germline V CDR1 and CDR2: SEHNR, FQNEAQ (reference sequence). The CDR3 loop reads CASSLGGANTGELFF. The CDR3 DNA follows: TGTGCCAGCAGCTTAGGGGGAGCGAACACCGGGGAGCTGTTTTTT.

This chain links TRBV20-1 with TRBJ1-4; possibly TRBD1 for D (5 bases). Trimming stripped 6 bases from V and 11 bases from J, with 13 bases between. The germline gives CDR1 DFQATT, CDR2 SNEGSKA (reference sequence). The CDR3 covers 11 residues. The CDR3 region has the DNA TGCAGTGCGGGAGTTGAGGGGAAACTGTTTTTT. It codes for CSAGVEGKLFF.